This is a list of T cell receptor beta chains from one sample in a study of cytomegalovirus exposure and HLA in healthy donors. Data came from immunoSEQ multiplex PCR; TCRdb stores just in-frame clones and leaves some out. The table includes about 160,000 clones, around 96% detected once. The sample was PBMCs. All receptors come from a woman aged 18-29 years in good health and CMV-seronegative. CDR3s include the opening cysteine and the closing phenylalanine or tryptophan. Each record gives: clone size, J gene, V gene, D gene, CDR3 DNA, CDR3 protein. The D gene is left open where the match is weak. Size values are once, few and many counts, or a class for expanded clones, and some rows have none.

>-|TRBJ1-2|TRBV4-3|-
TGCGCCAGCAGCCAAGAAGGAGGGTGGGGCTACACCTTC
CASSQEGGWGYTF
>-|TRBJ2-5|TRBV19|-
TGTGCCAGTAGTATGGGACTTCAAGAGACCCAGTACTTC
CASSMGLQETQYF
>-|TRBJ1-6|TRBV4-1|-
TGCGCCAGCAGCCAGGCAGGAAATAATTCACCCCTCCACTTT
CASSQAGNNSPLHF
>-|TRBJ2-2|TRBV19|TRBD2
TGTGCCAGTAGTATCGTGACCGGGGGGACCGGGGAGCTGTTTTTT
CASSIVTGGTGELFF
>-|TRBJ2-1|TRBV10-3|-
TGTGCCATCGCAGCCTCGACAGGAGATTACAATGAGCAGTTCTTC
CAIAASTGDYNEQFF
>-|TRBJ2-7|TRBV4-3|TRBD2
TGCGCCAGCAGCCAAGAATATTTGACGGGGGGGATTTACGAGCAGTACTTC
CASSQEYLTGGIYEQYF
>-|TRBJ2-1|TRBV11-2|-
TGTGCCAGCAGCTTTGACCCGGGAAATGAGCAGTTCTTC
CASSFDPGNEQFF
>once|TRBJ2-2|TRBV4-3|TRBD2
TGCGCCAGCAGCCAATCGACGGGGGGGCTAGTTCCCGGGGAGCTGTTTTTT
CASSQSTGGLVPGELFF
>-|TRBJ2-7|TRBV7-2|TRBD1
TGTGCCAGCAGCTTAGCCGACAGGGAGAGCTCCTACGAGCAGTACTTC
CASSLADRESSYEQYF
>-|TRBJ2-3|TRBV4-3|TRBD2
TGCGCCAGCAGCCAAGACCCGACTAGCGGGCCCGGTCCCACCACAGATACGCAGTATTTT
CASSQDPTSGPGPTTDTQYF
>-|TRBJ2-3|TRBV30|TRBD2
TGTGCCTGGACTAGCGGGGGGGCCATCACAGATACGCAGTATTTT
CAWTSGGAITDTQYF
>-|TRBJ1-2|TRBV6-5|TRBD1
TGTGCCAGCAGGGATGACAGGGGGCCTCGAGGCTACACCTTC
CASRDDRGPRGYTF
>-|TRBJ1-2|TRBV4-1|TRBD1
TGCGCCAGCAGCCAAAGAGCCGGGACAGATAACTATGGCTACACCTTC
CASSQRAGTDNYGYTF
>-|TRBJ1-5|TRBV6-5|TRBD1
TGTGCCAGCAGTTCTCAGGGGGCGAGCAATCAGCCCCAGCATTTT
CASSSQGASNQPQHF
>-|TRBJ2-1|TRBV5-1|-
TGCGCCAGCAGCTTGGCCCGGGTCGGAGGGCAGGGGAGGGCCTACAATGAGCAGTTCTTC
CASSLARVGGQGRAYNEQFF
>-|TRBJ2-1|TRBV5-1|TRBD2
TGCGCCAGCAGCTTACTAGCGGGGGGTAACAATGAGCAGTTCTTC
CASSLLAGGNNEQFF
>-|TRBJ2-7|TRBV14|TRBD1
TGTGCCAGCAGCCAAGGCGCAGGGGGCACCTACGAGCAGTACTTC
CASSQGAGGTYEQYF
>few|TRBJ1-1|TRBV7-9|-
TGTGCCAGCAGCTTCGGGATGAACACTGAAGCTTTCTTT
CASSFGMNTEAFF
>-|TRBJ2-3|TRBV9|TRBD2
TGTGCCAGCAGCGTAGTTCCTAGCGGGGGGGCTGGCACAGATACGCAGTATTTT
CASSVVPSGGAGTDTQYF
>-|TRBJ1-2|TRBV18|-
TGTGCCAGCTCATCAGGGACAAACAATTATGGCTACACCTTC
CASSSGTNNYGYTF
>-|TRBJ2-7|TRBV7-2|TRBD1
TGTGCCAGCAGCATCGGACAGGGTGTTTACGAGCAGTACTTC
CASSIGQGVYEQYF
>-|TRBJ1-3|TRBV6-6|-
TGTGCCAGCAGTTACTCGAGCCAACGCTCGGGAAACACCATATATTTT
CASSYSSQRSGNTIYF
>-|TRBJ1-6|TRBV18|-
TGTGCCAGCTCACCAAGGGGAGGCAATTCACCCCTCCACTTT
CASSPRGGNSPLHF
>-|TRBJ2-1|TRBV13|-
TGTGCCAGCAGACACCACAGCACCTACAATGAGCAGTTCTTC
CASRHHSTYNEQFF
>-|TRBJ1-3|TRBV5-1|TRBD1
TGCGCCAGCAGCGCGGGGACAGGGGGTATACGAAACACCATATATTTT
CASSAGTGGIRNTIYF
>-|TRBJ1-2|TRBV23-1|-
TGCGCCAGCAGTCAACCCCTCCGGTTAAGTCCTAGGATTGACTACACCTTC
CASSQPLRLSPRIDYTF
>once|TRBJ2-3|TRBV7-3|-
TGTGCCAGCAGCTTAACAGGGGGATTCACAGATACGCAGTATTTT
CASSLTGGFTDTQYF
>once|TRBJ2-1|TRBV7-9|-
TGTGCCAGCAGCTTAGCGGGGACCCGTGGGGGGAATGAGCAGTTCTTC
CASSLAGTRGGNEQFF
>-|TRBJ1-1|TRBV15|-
TGTGCCACCAGCAGGCGGGTGGGCTTCGGTACTGAAGCTTTCTTT
CATSRRVGFGTEAFF
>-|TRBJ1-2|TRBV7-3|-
TGTGCCAGCAGCTTAACGGGCGGGGGGCTAGGCTATGGCTACACCTTC
CASSLTGGGLGYGYTF
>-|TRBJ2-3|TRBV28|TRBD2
TGTGCCAGCAGTACGGCCGGGGGGGCCACAGATACGCAGTATTTT
CASSTAGGATDTQYF